This T cell receptor (beta chain) was sequenced during a study of T cell changes during pregnancy in multiple sclerosis. Produced via immunoSEQ multiplex PCR; TCRdb's table is partial and in-frame only. The table records about 31,000 clones, 88% of them present only once. The CDR3 has 16 residues. V was pared by 4 bases and J by 5 bases, with 7 bases of the junction left unmatched. The germline V gene has CDR1 SGHTA and CDR2 FQGNSA. Sequenced here: CD4+ T cells from peripheral blood mononuclear cells, sampled in the first trimester of pregnancy. The rearrangement joins TRBV7-2 to TRBJ2-3; TRBD2 matches 12 bases. This sequence originates from a female donor in good health, enrolled as a control in a pregnancy study. The CDR3 DNA follows: TGTGCCAGCAGCTCCCTAGCGGGGGGGCCTAAAGATACGCAGTATTTT. Its protein is CASSSLAGGPKDTQYF.